The rows below give T cell receptor beta chains drawn from one sample of a study of blood T cell repertoires in COVID-19. Data came from immunoSEQ multiplex PCR; TCRdb stores just in-frame clones and leaves some out. The sample has 100,000 to 150,000 clones; around 86% are singletons. Material for sequencing was peripheral blood. These receptors originate from a man in his 60s with acute or convalescent COVID-19. Both conserved end residues are part of each CDR3. Fields, in order: D gene, J gene, clone size, V gene, CDR3 DNA, CDR3 protein. D genes are given only for firm matches. The size entry is marked missing in some rows and otherwise reads once, few, many or a size class.

D gene: TRBD2; J gene: TRBJ2-1; clone size: NA; V gene: TRBV11-3; CDR3 DNA: TGTGCCAGCAGCTCACTAGCGGGAGTAGGGGAGCAGTTCTTC; CDR3 protein: CASSSLAGVGEQFF
D gene: TRBD1; J gene: TRBJ2-7; clone size: once; V gene: TRBV12-3/TRBV12-4; CDR3 DNA: TGTGCCAGCAGTAAGACAGGGAACTACGAGCAGTACTTC; CDR3 protein: CASSKTGNYEQYF
D gene: NA; J gene: TRBJ2-7; clone size: NA; V gene: TRBV24-1; CDR3 DNA: TGTGCCACCACAGGGATCTCCTACGAGCAGTACTTC; CDR3 protein: CATTGISYEQYF
D gene: NA; J gene: TRBJ1-1; clone size: NA; V gene: TRBV5-1; CDR3 DNA: TGCGCCAGCAGCCGATCCGGACCCCAGGGAGCTTTCTTT; CDR3 protein: CASSRSGPQGAFF
D gene: TRBD1; J gene: TRBJ2-5; clone size: NA; V gene: TRBV2; CDR3 DNA: TGTGCCAGCAGGACGACAGGGGAGACCCAGTACTTC; CDR3 protein: CASRTTGETQYF
D gene: NA; J gene: TRBJ1-4; clone size: NA; V gene: TRBV29-1; CDR3 DNA: TGCAGCGCCTTACAGTCTCCAAATGAAAAACTGTTTTTT; CDR3 protein: CSALQSPNEKLFF
D gene: TRBD1; J gene: TRBJ2-3; clone size: once; V gene: TRBV5-1; CDR3 DNA: TGCGCCAGCAGCTGGGGGACAGGTCAGGGGGATACGCAGTATTTT; CDR3 protein: CASSWGTGQGDTQYF
D gene: NA; J gene: TRBJ2-5; clone size: once; V gene: TRBV5-4; CDR3 DNA: TGTGCCAGCAGCCTGGATCGGGGGACCCAGTACTTC; CDR3 protein: CASSLDRGTQYF
D gene: NA; J gene: TRBJ2-7; clone size: NA; V gene: TRBV11-2; CDR3 DNA: TGTGCCAGCAGCATCCTCCCCTACGGTATGGAGACCTACGAGCAGTACTTC; CDR3 protein: CASSILPYGMETYEQYF
D gene: TRBD1; J gene: TRBJ1-2; clone size: NA; V gene: TRBV6-5; CDR3 DNA: TGTGCCAGCAGTTGGGGGGGACAGGGAAGCTATGGCTACACCTTC; CDR3 protein: CASSWGGQGSYGYTF
D gene: TRBD2; J gene: TRBJ2-3; clone size: NA; V gene: TRBV27; CDR3 DNA: TGTGCCAGCAGACTCCCCGTTACTAGCGGGAGCGCAGGAGATACGCAGTATTTT; CDR3 protein: CASRLPVTSGSAGDTQYF
D gene: NA; J gene: TRBJ2-5; clone size: NA; V gene: TRBV5-4; CDR3 DNA: TGTGCCAGCAGCTCGGACAGCGTGGGGACCCAGTACTTC; CDR3 protein: CASSSDSVGTQYF
D gene: NA; J gene: TRBJ1-6; clone size: NA; V gene: TRBV6-5; CDR3 DNA: TGTGCCAGCAGTTACTCGATCCAGGGGTATTCACCCCTCCACTTT; CDR3 protein: CASSYSIQGYSPLHF
D gene: TRBD1; J gene: TRBJ1-1; clone size: NA; V gene: TRBV27; CDR3 DNA: TGTGCCAGCAGTTCCCGGACAGGAACAATGAACACTGAAGCTTTCTTT; CDR3 protein: CASSSRTGTMNTEAFF